The TCR beta chain under discussion was sequenced for a study of glioma-infiltrating T cells after dendritic cell vaccination. About the study: Autologous tumor lysate-pulsed dendritic cell vaccination was given between the early 2000s and the early 2010s. Patients received three intradermal dendritic cell vaccine injections at biweekly intervals.

The immunoSEQ assay amplified TCRB CDR3 from up to about 2 ug DNA. Sequenced by immunoSEQ multiplex PCR; TCRdb stores in-frame clones only, minus some. Of more than 45,000 clones listed, about four fifths are singletons. This CDR3 contains 12 residues. Germline V lookup: CDR1 WNHNN, CDR2 SYGVQD (reference sequence). Unmatched junction bases numbered 1, after V lost 4 bases and J lost 8 bases. The time point was: after dendritic cell vaccination, including at tumor progression/relapse. The sequencing used blood, collected after dendritic cell vaccination. The rearrangement uses TRBV10-1 and TRBJ2-1; 8 bases map to TRBD1. The receptor was isolated from a human donor with glioblastoma. The CDR3 loop reads CASSGTGYEQFF. CDR3 nucleotides: TGCGCCAGCAGTGGGACAGGGTATGAGCAGTTCTTC.